Below are 17 T cell receptor beta chains sequenced from a single sample in a study of blood T cell repertoires in COVID-19. Repertoires were generated with immunoSEQ multiplex PCR, while TCRdb's copy carries only in-frame clones and drops some. The data show 45,000 to 60,000 clones, with 85% to 90% seen just once and under 8% held by the top ten. Sequenced material: peripheral blood. The receptors come from a human donor with active COVID-19. The donor label of this sample is uncertain.

The count of this clone is one. The chain uses TRBV24-1 and TRBJ2-3; D is unresolved. Germline CDR1 KGHDR, CDR2 SFDVKD. CDR3 size: 14 residues. Trimming left V 1 base short and J 6 bases short, with 10 bases between. For the CDR3, the DNA is TGTGCCACCAGTGATTTTGGTGGTCGGGATACGCAGTATTTT. Protein sequence: CATSDFGGRDTQYF.

The J gene is TRBJ1-1, the V gene TRBV11-2, with D possibly TRBD1 on 5 matching bases. Germline-derived CDR1 and CDR2 are SGHAT and FQNNGV. Trimming stripped 1 base from V and 3 bases from J, with 12 bases between. CDR3 length: 15 amino acids. CDR3 in amino acids: CASSLGRADYTEAFF. The CDR3 DNA is TGTGCCAGCAGCTTAGGCAGGGCCGATTACACTGAAGCTTTCTTT.

CDR3 region: CSASTPGESYEQYF. The CDR3, as DNA: TGCAGTGCTAGTACCCCGGGAGAGTCCTACGAGCAGTACTTC. J is TRBJ2-7 and V is TRBV20-1; D might be TRBD2 (6 bases). This CDR3 is built from 14 residues. CDR1 DFQATT and CDR2 SNEGSKA come from the germline V gene (reference sequence). The ends were cut back, 3 bases at V and 1 base at J, with 13 bases in the middle.

This chain links TRBV18 with TRBJ2-1; D is unresolved. CDR1 is KGHSH, CDR2 LQKENI, per germline. V dropped 1 base and J dropped 10 bases, with 11 bases sitting between them. This CDR3 comprises 13 residues. The CDR3, as DNA: TGTGCCAGCTCACCACTCCCCCGAGCGGAGCAGTTCTTC. It is translated as CASSPLPRAEQFF.

The chain employs TRBV7-2 and TRBJ1-1; D is possibly TRBD1 (5 bases). The CDR3 contains 15 residues. The V end lost 5 bases, the J end lost 0 bases, and 13 bases lay between the germline ends. The germline CDR1 and CDR2 sequences are SGHTA and FQGNSA. The CDR3 nucleotides read TGTGCCAGCAGCCTCTCACCGGGGGTGAACACTGAAGCTTTCTTT. Its translation: CASSLSPGVNTEAFF. Variable domain in full (rest from reference TRBV7-2 and TRBJ1-1): GAGVSQSPSNKVTEKGKDVELRCDPISGHTALYWYRQSLGQGLEFLIYFQGNSAPDKSGLPSDRFSAERTGGSVSTLTIQRTQQEDSAVYLCASSLSPGVNTEAFFGQGTRLTVV.

This clone has just a few counts. The chain couples TRBV5-1 to TRBJ1-6; tentative D call: TRBD1 (5 bases). Trimming stripped 1 base from V and 7 bases from J, with 18 bases between. The CDR3 is made up of 17 amino acids. Germline values: CDR1 SGHRS, CDR2 YFSETQ. The CDR3 nucleotides are TGCGCCAGCAGCTTGACTGGGACTGCTTCGGGGAATTCACCCCTCCACTTT. The encoded protein is CASSLTGTASGNSPLHF. The full variable domain, in which reference TRBV5-1 and TRBJ1-6 provide the parts outside the CDR3, is KAGVTQTPRYLIKTRGQQVTLSCSPISGHRSVSWYQQTPGQGLQFLFEYFSETQRNKGNFPGRFSGRQFSNSRSEMNVSTLELGDSALYLCASSLTGTASGNSPLHFGNGTRLTVT.

This sequence joins TRBV2 and TRBJ1-3; no reliable D call. The germline CDR1 and CDR2 sequences are SNHLY and FYNNEI. CDR3 length equals 14 residues. With 6 bases removed from V and 0 bases from J, the gap between germline ends came to 9 bases. DNA of the CDR3: TGTGCCAGCAGACAAGACTACTCTGGAAACACCATATATTTT. This sequence encodes CASRQDYSGNTIYF. Using reference TRBV2 and TRBJ1-3 for the parts outside the CDR3, the full variable domain is EPEVTQTPSHQVTQMGQEVILRCVPISNHLYFYWYRQILGQKVEFLVSFYNNEISEKSEIFDDQFSVERPDGSNFTLKIRSTKLEDSAMYFCASRQDYSGNTIYFGEGSWLTVV.

This rearrangement joins TRBV10-1 to TRBJ2-3, with TRBD2 matching 10 bases. V lost 6 bases and J lost 4; bases outside the gene matches: 4. This CDR3 is built from 14 residues. Per germline, CDR1 WNHNN and CDR2 SYGVQD (reference sequence). Here the CDR3 DNA reads TGCGCCAGCAGGGCTAGCGGGGGCCCAGATACGCAGTATTTT. Amino acids: CASRASGGPDTQYF.

V gene TRBV5-1 combines with J gene TRBJ2-7, with TRBD2 matching over 8 bases. Per germline, CDR1 SGHRS and CDR2 YFSETQ. The CDR3 spans 14 residues. V dropped 1 base and J dropped 2; count of bases not matched to a gene: 2. The CDR3 loop reads CASSLTSGTYEQYF. CDR3 sequence (DNA): TGCGCCAGCAGCTTGACTAGCGGAACCTACGAGCAGTACTTC.

The rearrangement links TRBV7-3 to TRBJ2-3; 13 nucleotides line up with TRBD2. The CDR3 consists of 16 residues. V was clipped by 3 bases and J by 5 bases; unmatched bases: 5. CDR1 and CDR2 (germline): SGHTA, FQGTGA. CDR3 in DNA: TGTGCCAGCAGCTTGGGACTAGCGGGACGAGGAGATACGCAGTATTTT. It is translated as CASSLGLAGRGDTQYF.

On this clone: A clone one base away is much larger, so this may be a read error. The J gene is TRBJ1-3, the V gene TRBV4-1; the D is unclear. Germline values: CDR1 MGHRA, CDR2 YSYEKL. There are 16 residues in the CDR3. Here the CDR3 DNA reads TGCGCCAGCAACCAAGAGCGGAAGTACTCTGGAAACACCATATATTTT. As protein: CASNQERKYSGNTIYF.

The CDR3 here is CASRPVAGQSTIQYF. CDR3 nucleotide sequence: TGTGCCAGCAGACCGGTGGCGGGACAGAGTACTATCCAGTACTTC. The chain combines TRBV5-4 with TRBJ2-5; D perhaps matches TRBD1 (7 bases). Per germline, CDR1 SGHNT and CDR2 YYREEE (reference sequence). This CDR3 is built from 15 residues. V lost 5 bases and J lost 10, with 24 bases in between.

The genes are TRBV7-9 and TRBJ2-3; D is possibly TRBD2 (5 bases). Trimming took off 8 bases at V and 0 bases at J, with 9 bases between the two ends. Germline CDR1 and CDR2: SEHNR and FQNEAQ (reference sequence). The CDR3 sequence is 13 residues long. CDR3 region: CASQTGSTDTQYF. Written as DNA, the CDR3 is TGTGCCAGCCAAACGGGGAGCACAGATACGCAGTATTTT.

V gene TRBV19 combines with J gene TRBJ1-1, with 7 bases aligning to TRBD1. The V gene end was trimmed by 6 bases and the J gene end by 11 bases; junction bases not matched to a gene: 18. Germline assignment: CDR1 LNHDA and CDR2 SQIVND (reference sequence). This CDR3 comprises 15 residues. In DNA, the CDR3 is TGTGCCAGTAGGCCTGGACAGGCCATTAAAAACCGCGCTTTCTTT. This codes for CASRPGQAIKNRAFF.

The chain employs TRBV9 and TRBJ1-1; 10 bases are a match to TRBD1. Germline V CDR1 and CDR2: SGDLS, YYNGEE. V lost 3 bases, J lost 11 bases, and 13 bases stayed unmatched. The CDR3 totals 15 residues. CDR3 coding DNA: TGTGCCAGCAGCGGCCCGGGACAGGGGATAGGAGGCGCTTTCTTT. Encoded protein: CASSGPGQGIGGAFF.

V usage is TRBV3-1 (or the pseudogene TRBV3-2) and J usage is TRBJ1-1; the match to TRBD1 covers 7 bases. Germline V gene data show CDR1 as LGHDT and CDR2 as YNNKEL (reference sequence). The V gene end was trimmed by 4 bases and the J gene end by 0 bases; junction bases not matched to a gene: 2. This CDR3 has 14 residues. The CDR3 nucleotides are TGTGCCAGCAGCCCGACAGGGATGAACACTGAAGCTTTCTTT. It encodes CASSPTGMNTEAFF.

This clone was detected once. The chain couples TRBV3-1 (or the pseudogene TRBV3-2) to TRBJ1-1; 8 bases map to TRBD1. Germline lookup yields CDR1 LGHDT and CDR2 YNNKEL (reference sequence). After removal of 4 bases from V and 1 base from J, the junction contained 8 bases not matched to a gene. This CDR3 comprises 16 residues. CDR3: CASSPMGTGQNTEAFF. DNA for the CDR3: TGTGCCAGCAGCCCGATGGGGACAGGCCAGAACACTGAAGCTTTCTTT.